This T cell receptor (beta chain) was found in a study of Graves' ophthalmopathy and Graves' hyperthyroidism. Turning to the study itself: The collection of peripheral blood took place at initial diagnosis, before any treatment.

CDR3 size: 11 residues. V was pared by 1 base and J by 7 bases, with 4 bases between. Amplified material comprised TCR beta CDR3 regions derived from RNA transcripts. Second-round multiplex PCR followed a first-round RT-PCR using HTBI primers. MiXCR, run by TCRdb on the multiplex PCR reads, gives a single entry per CDR3 protein. The table records approximately 380,000 distinct CDR3 sequences, around 21% of them present only once. The sequenced sample was peripheral blood. This sequence joins TRBV6-7 and TRBJ1-2; D is unclear. TRBV6-7 is filed as an ORF, its function uncertain. The TCR originated in a woman younger than 35 with stable Graves' hyperthyroidism. This chain's CDR3 is CASSYWIGYTF. As DNA, the CDR3 is TGTGCCAGCAGTTACTGGATTGGCTACACCTTC.